The clone carrying this T cell receptor (beta chain) was detected only a few times. What it recognizes is unknown. This record belongs to a study of PD-1 blockade in mismatch repair-deficient tumors. Overall study results and limits: After pembrolizumab, tumor-resident clones rose rapidly, then generally contracted before radiologic responses.

Every patient had mismatch repair deficiency by PCR or immunohistochemistry. TCRs were sequenced from a few patients responding to pembrolizumab. V lost 7 bases, J lost 8 bases, and 14 bases lay in between. CDR1 and CDR2 (germline): LNHDA, SQIVND (reference sequence). The CDR3 runs 12 residues. Sequencing was performed with immunoSEQ multiplex PCR; in TCRdb, only in-frame clones are kept and a portion is missing. The sample holds more than 40,000 clones; over 70% are singletons and the top ten take about 8.3%. The clonotype originates from an adult with mismatch repair-deficient cancer. This rearrangement joins TRBV19 to TRBJ1-2; D is unclear. The sample consisted of peripheral blood, taken less than 21 weeks after starting pembrolizumab. The CDR3 loop reads CASTDGRQGYTF. The CDR3 nucleotides are TGTGCCAGTACCGATGGGAGGCAGGGCTACACCTTC.